The 24 T cell receptor beta chains below all came from one sample that was sequenced in a study of cytomegalovirus exposure and HLA in healthy donors. Use of 60 Vbeta and 13 Jbeta primers characterized the PCR. Sequencing used immunoSEQ multiplex PCR; TCRdb keeps in-frame clones, though not all of them. The sample yields 100,000 to 120,000 clones, around four fifths seen once. Sequencing was carried out using PBMCs. All receptors come from a young man in good health and CMV-seropositive.

The J gene is TRBJ2-7, the V gene TRBV19; no clear D. V lost 5 bases to trimming and J lost 5 bases, with 13 bases between them. Looked up from germline, CDR1 is LNHDA and CDR2 is SQIVND (reference sequence). This CDR3 is 13 amino acids long. The CDR3 protein is CASSSTASDEQYF. As DNA, the CDR3 is TGTGCCAGTAGTTCGACGGCCAGCGACGAGCAGTACTTC. The full variable domain, rest sourced from reference TRBV19 and TRBJ2-7, is DGGITQSPKYLFRKEGQNVTLSCEQNLNHDAMYWYRQDPGQGLRLIYYSQIVNDFQKGDIAEGYSVSREKKESFPLTVTSAQKNPTAFYLCASSSTASDEQYFGPGTRLTVT.

The chain joins TRBV5-4 to TRBJ2-1; 8 nucleotides align to TRBD2. V was clipped by 0 bases and J by 9 bases; unmatched bases: 8. The germline V gene has CDR1 SGHNT and CDR2 YYREEE (reference sequence). There are 15 residues in the CDR3. This CDR3 is CASSLGGRGVVEQFF. The DNA of the CDR3 is TGTGCCAGCAGCTTGGGCGGGCGGGGGGTCGTTGAGCAGTTCTTC.

This chain joins TRBV5-1 and TRBJ2-3; 11 bases are shared with TRBD2. The CDR3 has 15 residues. Trimming took 0 bases from V and 6 from J; bases not matched to a gene: 3. CDR1 is SGHRS, CDR2 YFSETQ, per germline. CDR3 sequence reads: CASSLGLAGPDTQYF. In DNA, the CDR3 is TGCGCCAGCAGCTTGGGACTAGCGGGGCCTGATACGCAGTATTTT.

In its sample, this clone was seen a few times. The chain is built from TRBV7-3 and TRBJ2-1; 10 nucleotides agree with TRBD2. CDR3 length: 13 residues. V shed 5 bases, J shed 8 bases, and the junction held 3 bases outside the gene matches. CDR1 and CDR2 from the germline V gene are SGHTA and FQGTGA. The CDR3 protein is CASSLGTSDEQFF. The DNA of the CDR3 is TGTGCCAGCAGCCTCGGGACTAGCGATGAGCAGTTCTTC.

This chain connects TRBV19 to TRBJ1-6, with 9 bases fitting TRBD1. Trimming removed 5 bases from V and 7 bases from J; junction bases left unmatched: 3. Germline V gene sequence: CDR1 LNHDA, CDR2 SQIVND (reference sequence). The CDR3 runs 14 residues. CDR3 region: CASSAQGANSPLHF. The CDR3 bases are TGTGCCAGTAGTGCACAGGGGGCGAATTCACCCCTCCACTTT. The variable domain in full, completed from reference TRBV19 and TRBJ1-6, reads DGGITQSPKYLFRKEGQNVTLSCEQNLNHDAMYWYRQDPGQGLRLIYYSQIVNDFQKGDIAEGYSVSREKKESFPLTVTSAQKNPTAFYLCASSAQGANSPLHFGNGTRLTVT.

This clone was recorded a few times. The chain carries TRBV4-3 and TRBJ2-1; 7 bases line up with TRBD2. From germline, CDR1 is LGHNA and CDR2 YSLEER. The J segment lost 8 bases and the V segment lost 7 bases, leaving 11 bases of the junction unmatched. The CDR3 is 14 residues long. CDR3 residues: CASTVGGIRDEQFF. CDR3 coding DNA: TGCGCCAGCACTGTCGGGGGGATCAGGGATGAGCAGTTCTTC.

The V gene is TRBV7-9, the J gene TRBJ2-2; D possibly corresponds to TRBD2 (6 bases). The CDR3 covers 15 residues. The V gene lost 5 bases and the J gene lost 4 bases, with 14 bases spanning the gap. Per germline, CDR1 SEHNR and CDR2 FQNEAQ (reference sequence). The DNA for the CDR3 is TGTGCCAGCAGCAGGTTTAGCGGTAGCACCGGGGAGCTGTTTTTT. It encodes CASSRFSGSTGELFF.

CDR3 residues: CASSLFWDSAYEQYF. The CDR3 DNA is TGTGCCAGCAGCTTATTCTGGGACTCCGCCTACGAGCAGTACTTC. The chain couples TRBV11-2 to TRBJ2-7, with D maybe TRBD2 (6 bases). The CDR3 runs 15 residues. Trimming pared 2 bases from V and 2 bases from J, leaving 13 bases between. CDR1 SGHAT and CDR2 FQNNGV come from the germline V gene.

The chain employs TRBV6-1 and TRBJ1-2; the match to TRBD1 covers 12 bases. This CDR3 is built from 15 residues. Trimming removed 6 bases from V and 4 bases from J; junction bases left unmatched: 6. Germline V gene sequence: CDR1 MNHNS, CDR2 SASEGT. The CDR3 reads CASREGQGAGYGYTF. The CDR3 DNA is TGTGCCAGCAGGGAGGGACAGGGGGCCGGCTATGGCTACACCTTC.

This chain links TRBV10-3 with TRBJ2-5, with D possibly matching TRBD1 (5 bases). Matching the DNA end better, TRBJ2-7 makes the J call doubtful. The length of the CDR3 is 17 residues. Germline assignment: CDR1 ENHRY and CDR2 SYGVKD. The CDR3 DNA reads as TGTGCCATCAGTGAGGTTGTCCGGCAGGGTGCTACCTACGAGCAGTACTTC. Its protein is CAISEVVRQGATYEQYF.

The chain recombines TRBV19 with TRBJ2-5, with 11 positions matching TRBD2. This CDR3 has 17 amino acids. Losses at the gene ends were 3 bases for V and 5 bases for J; bases not matched to a gene: 11. Germline V gene lookup returns CDR1 LNHDA and CDR2 SQIVND (reference sequence). The CDR3 loop is CASSIMGSGGARETQYF. In DNA form, the CDR3 reads TGTGCCAGTAGTATCATGGGTAGCGGGGGGGCCCGGGAGACCCAGTACTTC.

In the case of this clone: Other nucleotide sequences in the sample specify the same CDR3. The rearrangement links TRBV10-3 to TRBJ1-5; 7 nucleotides line up with TRBD1. The germline gives CDR1 ENHRY, CDR2 SYGVKD. CDR3 size: 13 residues. J lost 4 bases, V lost 8 bases, and 5 bases had no gene match. Here the CDR3 DNA reads TGTGCCATCGGACAGGCCCCTAATCAGCCCCAGCATTTT. It is translated as CAIGQAPNQPQHF.

The chain combines TRBV7-2 with TRBJ2-1, with D possibly being TRBD1 (6 bases). V was shortened by 2 bases and J by 6 bases, with 14 bases between the two germline ends. The germline V gene encodes CDR1 SGHTA and CDR2 FQGNSA. The CDR3 is 15 amino acids. CDR3 loop: CASSLTQGTPNEQFF. Written as DNA, the CDR3 is TGTGCCAGCAGCTTAACACAGGGAACGCCCAATGAGCAGTTCTTC.

This chain connects TRBV19 to TRBJ2-1; possible D gene TRBD1, 6 bases. There are 14 residues in the CDR3. Germline loops: CDR1 LNHDA, CDR2 SQIVND (reference sequence). V gave up 10 bases and J gave up 3 bases, with 16 bases separating them. The CDR3 loop is CATEQGRGYNEQFF. DNA of the CDR3: TGTGCCACCGAACAGGGTAGGGGCTACAATGAGCAGTTCTTC.

The chain combines TRBV28 with TRBJ1-5; D gene uncertain. This CDR3 spans 15 amino acids. Germline lookup yields CDR1 MDHEN and CDR2 SYDVKM. Trimming took off 3 bases at V and 0 bases at J, with 9 bases between the two ends. The CDR3 protein is CASSLGGNSNQPQHF. Written as DNA, the CDR3 is TGTGCCAGCAGTTTGGGAGGAAATAGCAATCAGCCCCAGCATTTT.

This chain joins TRBV19 and TRBJ2-7; TRBD1 is a possible D gene (6 bases). The CDR3 runs 15 residues. V was clipped by 0 bases and J by 0 bases, with 9 bases between them. Germline V lookup: CDR1 LNHDA, CDR2 SQIVND (reference sequence). CDR3 DNA sequence: TGTGCCAGTAGTATAGATCAGGGGTACTCCTACGAGCAGTACTTC. It codes for CASSIDQGYSYEQYF.

V gene TRBV5-5 combines with J gene TRBJ2-3; TRBD2 agrees at 11 bases. V trimming: 3 bases; J trimming: 7 bases; junction bases outside the gene matches: 10. The CDR3 length is 16 residues. Germline V gene data show CDR1 as SGHKS and CDR2 as YYEKEE (reference sequence). The CDR3 spells CASSYSGLAGLHTQYF. The CDR3 DNA is TGTGCCAGCAGCTACTCCGGACTAGCGGGCCTGCATACGCAGTATTTT.

This clone was recorded a few times. The genes are TRBV5-5 and TRBJ1-3; unclear D gene. Germline V CDR1 and CDR2: SGHKS, YYEKEE (reference sequence). Trimming stripped 0 bases from V and 0 bases from J, with 10 bases between. The CDR3 consists of 16 residues. CDR3 region: CASSLVAGSSGNTIYF. As DNA, the CDR3 is TGTGCCAGCAGCTTGGTAGCGGGGAGCTCTGGAAACACCATATATTTT.

This chain connects TRBV25-1 to TRBJ1-1; 8 nucleotides agree with TRBD1. The V segment lost 4 bases and the J segment 3 bases; nucleotides outside the gene matches: 4. The germline V gene has CDR1 MGHDK and CDR2 SYGVNS. CDR3 length: 14 residues. The CDR3 is CASSVDRGDTEAFF. The CDR3 region has the DNA TGTGCCAGCAGTGTTGACAGGGGTGACACTGAAGCTTTCTTT.

This clone has only a few counts. The chain couples TRBV6-4 to TRBJ2-2, with D possibly being TRBD2 (6 bases). Germline CDR1 is MRHNA and CDR2 is SNTAGT. The CDR3 sequence is 14 residues long. V lost 5 bases and J lost 1, with 8 bases in between. CDR3 protein: CASSQGLNTGELFF. CDR3 nucleotides: TGTGCCAGCAGTCAGGGACTGAACACCGGGGAGCTGTTTTTT.

This rearrangement joins TRBV11-3 to TRBJ1-2; 8 bases are shared with TRBD1. Germline assignment: CDR1 SGHNT and CDR2 YENEEA. CDR3 length: 14 amino acids. The V and J ends lost 4 bases and 8 bases, in that order; junction bases with no gene match: 9. The CDR3 loop reads CASSYVGQGGGYTF. CDR3 nucleotides: TGTGCCAGCAGCTACGTCGGACAGGGAGGGGGCTACACCTTC.

This chain joins TRBV11-2 and TRBJ2-2, with D possibly TRBD1 on 5 matching bases. V gave up 1 base and J gave up 4 bases, with 7 bases separating them. The CDR3 is 14 amino acids. CDR1 is SGHAT, CDR2 FQNNGV, per germline. CDR3 in DNA: TGTGCCAGCAGCTTAGGACAGCGCACCGGGGAGCTGTTTTTT. It codes for CASSLGQRTGELFF.

The chain couples TRBV27 to TRBJ2-7; 7 bases are shared with TRBD2. This CDR3 comprises 15 residues. V was clipped by 2 bases and J by 0 bases; unmatched bases: 4. Per the germline V gene, CDR1 is MNHEY and CDR2 is SMNVEV (reference sequence). CDR3: CASSLGGGSSYEQYF. The DNA of the CDR3 is TGTGCCAGCAGTTTAGGCGGGGGATCCTCCTACGAGCAGTACTTC.

The chain uses TRBV25-1 and TRBJ2-5, with TRBD1 identical over 10 bases. CDR1 and CDR2 (germline): MGHDK, SYGVNS. The CDR3 totals 16 residues. V shed 2 bases, J shed 5 bases, and the junction held 8 bases outside the gene matches. The CDR3 nucleotides read TGTGCCAGCAGTGAAAAAGGTGACAGGGGGCGGGAGACCCAGTACTTC. As protein: CASSEKGDRGRETQYF.